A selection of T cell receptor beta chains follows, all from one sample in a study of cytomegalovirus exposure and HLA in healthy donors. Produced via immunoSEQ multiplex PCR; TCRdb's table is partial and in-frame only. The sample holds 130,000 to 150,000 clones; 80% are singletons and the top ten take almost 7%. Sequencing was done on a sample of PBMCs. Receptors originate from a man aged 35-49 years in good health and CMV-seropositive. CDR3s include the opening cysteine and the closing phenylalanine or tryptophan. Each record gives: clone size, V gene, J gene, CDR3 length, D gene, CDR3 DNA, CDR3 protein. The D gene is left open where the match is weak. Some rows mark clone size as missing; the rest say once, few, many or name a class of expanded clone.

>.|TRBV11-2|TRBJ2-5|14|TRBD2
TGTGCCAGCAGCTTAGCCGGGGGGCAAGAGACCCAGTACTTC
CASSLAGGQETQYF
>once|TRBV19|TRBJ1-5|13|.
TGTGCCAGTAACACAGGGTTAATTCAGCCCCAGCATTTT
CASNTGLIQPQHF
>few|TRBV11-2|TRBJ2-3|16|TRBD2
TGTGCCAGCAGCTTCATAGCGGGAGGGGGGACAGATACGCAGTATTTT
CASSFIAGGGTDTQYF
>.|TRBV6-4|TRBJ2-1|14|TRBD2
TGTGCCAGCAGTGACTCGGGAGGGTACAATGAGCAGTTCTTC
CASSDSGGYNEQFF
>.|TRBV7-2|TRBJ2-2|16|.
TGTGCCAGCACCCCTAGGGGGGGACAGGTCACCGGGGAGCTGTTTTTT
CASTPRGGQVTGELFF
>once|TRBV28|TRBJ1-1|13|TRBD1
TGTGCCAGCCGAGGGACAGGGAGTACTGAAGCTTTCTTT
CASRGTGSTEAFF
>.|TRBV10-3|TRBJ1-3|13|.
TGTGCCATCAGTGAGTTAGTAGGAAACACCATATATTTT
CAISELVGNTIYF
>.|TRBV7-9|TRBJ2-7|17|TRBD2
TGTGCCAGCAGCTTAAAAGGCCTGGGACTAGCAGACTACGAGCAGTACTTC
CASSLKGLGLADYEQYF
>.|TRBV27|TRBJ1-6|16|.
TGTGCCAGCAGATACTCCACAGGGTCTGTTAATTCACCCCTCCACTTT
CASRYSTGSVNSPLHF
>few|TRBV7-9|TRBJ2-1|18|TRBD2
TGTGCCAGCAGCCTCGAAGAGGGGAGCGGGGGGGCGTACGATGAGCAGTTCTTC
CASSLEEGSGGAYDEQFF
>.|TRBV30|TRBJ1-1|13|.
TGTGCCTGGAGTGTAGCACCCCACACTGAAGCTTTCTTT
CAWSVAPHTEAFF
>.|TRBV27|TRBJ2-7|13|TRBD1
TGTGCCAGCAGTCGGGACAGGGCGGGCGAGCAGTACTTC
CASSRDRAGEQYF
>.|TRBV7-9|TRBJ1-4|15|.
TGTGCCAGCAGCGCCCCAAAGCAGGGGAATGAAAAACTGTTTTTT
CASSAPKQGNEKLFF
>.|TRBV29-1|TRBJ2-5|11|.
TGCAGCGTTGACGGGGGTCAGACCCAGTACTTC
CSVDGGQTQYF
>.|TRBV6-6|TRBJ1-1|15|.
TGTGCCAGCACCCTTTCCGGACAAGACGTTACGGAAGCTTTCTTT
CASTLSGQDVTEAFF
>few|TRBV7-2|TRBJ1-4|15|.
TGTGCCAGCAGCTTAGACGGGGGGGATAATGAAAAACTGTTTTTT
CASSLDGGDNEKLFF
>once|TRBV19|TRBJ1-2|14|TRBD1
TGTGCCAGTAGTATGACAGGGGGCGCAGGTGGCTACACCTTC
CASSMTGGAGGYTF
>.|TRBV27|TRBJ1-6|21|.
TGTGCCAGCAGTTGGACAAACCCTGGGACGTCGGGGGTAGCGGTTAATTCACCCCTCCACTTT
CASSWTNPGTSGVAVNSPLHF
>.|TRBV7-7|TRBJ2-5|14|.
TGTGCTAGCAGCCTACGCCGTGGCCAAGAGACCCAGTACTTC
CASSLRRGQETQYF
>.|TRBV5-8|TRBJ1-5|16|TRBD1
TGTGCCAGCAGCTTAGGGCCAGGGACAGACAATCAGCCCCAGCATTTT
CASSLGPGTDNQPQHF
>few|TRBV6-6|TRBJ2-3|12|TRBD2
TGTGCCAGCCGGGGGGGAGTTGATACGCAGTATTTT
CASRGGVDTQYF
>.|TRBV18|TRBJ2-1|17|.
TGTGCCAGCTCACCACCCGGGGTTAGAGAACCCTACAATGAGCAGTTCTTC
CASSPPGVREPYNEQFF
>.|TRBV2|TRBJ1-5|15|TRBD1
TGTGCCAGCAGTGGAGGGACAGCTCTGAATCAGCCCCAGCATTTT
CASSGGTALNQPQHF
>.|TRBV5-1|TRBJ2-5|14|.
TGCGCCAGCAGCCCGGACACTTCCTCGAAGACCCAGTACTTC
CASSPDTSSKTQYF
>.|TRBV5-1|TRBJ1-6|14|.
TGCGCCAGCAGCTCTACAGCGGGGGATTCCCCCCTCCACTTT
CASSSTAGDSPLHF
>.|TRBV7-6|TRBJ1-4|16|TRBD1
TGTGCCAGCAGCCCCGGGACAGGGTTAACTAATGAAAAACTGTTTTTT
CASSPGTGLTNEKLFF
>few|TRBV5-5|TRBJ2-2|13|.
TGTGCCAGCAGCTGGAGAAACACCGGGGAGCTGTTTTTT
CASSWRNTGELFF